The T cell receptor beta chain under discussion was sequenced for a study of blood T cell repertoires in COVID-19. On the study more broadly: PBMCs, B-cell-depleted T cells, or T cells provided the cDNA or gDNA that made up the material.

This clone was counted a single time. Germline CDR1 is MNHEY and CDR2 is SVGAGI. Trimming cost V 2 bases and J 5 bases, with 9 bases left between them. CDR3 length equals 13 residues. Residents of over 20 US areas, aged about 18 to 100 years, made up the participants. Donors in Cohort 3 counted as recovered after two negative PCRs, clearance, or symptom resolution. Original processing methods: Reference gene primer amplification gave estimated nucleated cell counts. The table came from immunoSEQ multiplex PCR; TCRdb's copy has only in-frame clones and leaves some out. V and J calls and clone size come straight from that table; D and trimming were deduced from the DNA. The profile shows around 250,000 clones, 86% of them singletons.

This TCR was recovered from a woman aged 50 to 65 who had recovered from COVID-19. This chain uses TRBV6-5 with TRBJ1-1, with no clear D. Specimen: PBMCs or T cells enriched from blood (not recorded which). The CDR3: CASSYQTRTEAFF. CDR3 in DNA: TGTGCCAGCAGTTACCAGACACGGACTGAAGCTTTCTTT.